In its sample, the clone carrying this TCR beta chain was seen many times. Its cognate antigen is unknown. The source of the sample is a study of neurological immune-mediated disorders. Study-wide findings and caveats: Levels of TCR clonal expansion peaked in HTLV-1-associated myelopathy and reached their lowest in multiple sclerosis, under those of healthy controls.

5'RACE employing 10-nucleotide random UMIs yielded the cDNA. MiXCR, run by TCRdb on the 5' RACE reads, gives a single entry per CDR3 protein. The repertoire holds fewer than 90,000 distinct CDR3 sequences, with about 9.3% as singletons. Sequencing used PBMCs. The sequence was obtained from a middle-aged man in good health.

The CDR3 protein is CASSSVLGVGEQFF. DNA of the CDR3: TGTGCCAGCAGTTCTGTCCTTGGGGTCGGTGAGCAGTTCTTC. V usage is TRBV6-5 and J usage is TRBJ2-1; the D is unclear. Trimming stripped 4 bases from V and 9 bases from J, with 16 bases between. The germline V gene encodes CDR1 MNHEY and CDR2 SVGAGI. The CDR3 has 14 amino acids.